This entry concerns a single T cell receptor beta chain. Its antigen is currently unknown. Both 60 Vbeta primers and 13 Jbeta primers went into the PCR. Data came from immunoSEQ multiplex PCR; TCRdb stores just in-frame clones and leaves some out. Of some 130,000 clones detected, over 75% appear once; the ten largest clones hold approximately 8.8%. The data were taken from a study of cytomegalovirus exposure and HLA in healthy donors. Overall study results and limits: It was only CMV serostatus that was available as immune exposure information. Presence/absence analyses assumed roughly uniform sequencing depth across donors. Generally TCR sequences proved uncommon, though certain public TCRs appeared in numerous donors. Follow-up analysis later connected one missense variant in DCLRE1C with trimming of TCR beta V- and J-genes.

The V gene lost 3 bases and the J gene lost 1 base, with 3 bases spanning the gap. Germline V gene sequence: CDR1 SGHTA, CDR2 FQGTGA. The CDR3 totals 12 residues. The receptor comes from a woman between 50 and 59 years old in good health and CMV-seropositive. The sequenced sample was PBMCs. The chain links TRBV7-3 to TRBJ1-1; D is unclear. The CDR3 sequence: CASSFGNTEAFF. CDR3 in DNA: TGTGCCAGCAGCTTCGGGAACACTGAAGCTTTCTTT.